Many counts were recorded for the clone carrying this T cell receptor beta chain. Its antigen is currently unknown. The entry originates in a study of CD8 T cells in ankylosing spondylitis. Study results and caveats: Clones linked to disease were reported to show significant enrichment in matched ankylosing spondylitis synovial fluid.

A single record per CDR3 protein comes from TCRdb applying MiXCR to the 5' RACE reads. This sample carries about 250,000 distinct CDR3 sequences, under 12% of them seen once, and the ten largest clones take less than 3%. This CDR3 spans 15 amino acids. The germline V gene has CDR1 DFQATT and CDR2 SNEGSKA (reference sequence). V was clipped by 3 bases and J by 2 bases; unmatched bases: 8. This receptor was taken from a male donor with ankylosing spondylitis or in good health (not recorded which). V is TRBV20-1 and J is TRBJ2-7; 9 bases agree with TRBD2. What was sequenced was blood, either unsorted or a sorted T cell fraction (not recorded which). CDR3 sequence: CSASGAGGPPYEQYF. The CDR3, as DNA: TGCAGTGCTAGCGGGGCGGGGGGGCCTCCCTACGAGCAGTACTTC.